This T cell receptor beta chain was recorded in a study of T cell repertoires and Cas9 in healthy adults (dated by TCRdb to 2016 to 2019). Regarding the research as a whole: Within the CD4 and CD8 compartments, SpCas9-reactive T cells were assessed for multi-effector potency, cytotoxicity and lineage determination. The study looked at preexisting T cell immunity to the Streptococcus pyogenes Cas9 nuclease (SpCas9), which is used in CRISPR gene editing. Findings and caveats that apply to the study as a whole: In vitro, the proliferation and function of SpCas9-reactive effector T cells were reported to be mitigated by SpCas9-reactive regulatory T cells.

Regarding this clone: Its recognized antigen is unknown. No base quality values were provided; no much bigger clone lies one nucleotide off.

Taken from cysteine to phenylalanine, the CDR3 has 15 residues. The CDR3 DNA has 45 bases and is translated from base 1. Trimming takes 3 bases from V and 5 bases from J, and the germline ends sit 15 bases apart. CDR1 and CDR2, looked up from the germline V gene, are MDHEN and SYDVKM. Library prep was done by the immunoSEQ multiplex PCR assay. The source is immuneACCESS, and TCRdb retained only in-frame sequences with V and J called. Part of the clones is not carried over; for the studies checked, unresolved V genes explain less than half of this, and the remainder is unexplained. Within this sample are approximately 23,000 clones, with 91% of them counted one time only. The top ten clonotypes cover about 1.4% of the sample. Healthy humans served as the donors.

The sequencing input was CD4+ effector T cells (CD127+, CD25-, CD137-, CD154-) from PBMCs; culture status not recorded. The source of this sequence is a human donor in good health. The rearrangement joined TRBV28 to TRBJ2-3; TRBD2 is a possible D gene, resting on 6 matching bases. The DNA sequence is given as TGTGCCAGCAGTTTGGCCGCGGGATCGGAAGATACGCAGTATTTT. Translated, this is CASSLAAGSEDTQYF.